In its sample, the clone carrying this T cell receptor (beta chain) was seen a few times. Its antigen is undetermined. These data are taken from a study of T cells in localized non-small cell lung cancer. Repertoires were generated with immunoSEQ multiplex PCR, while TCRdb's copy carries only in-frame clones and drops some. The repertoire consists of approximately 37,000 clones, with more than 85% occurring once and the leading ten covering around 3.7%. Study outcomes and limitations: Heterogeneity is still possible, as just one tumor region was sequenced. Adjacent lung had a median around 50 of the 100 largest tumor clones. Of the tissues analyzed, uninvolved adjacent lung showed maximal T cell clonality, greater than tumor.

The TCR was taken from a man aged 18-55 years with stage I lung adenocarcinoma. The source material was peripheral blood, sampled before any cancer treatment.

The CDR3 DNA reads TGTGCCAGTATCACAGGACAGGGCGTCTATGGCTACACCTTC. Protein sequence: CASITGQGVYGYTF. The chain has TRBV19 and TRBJ1-2; TRBD1 matches at 8 bases. The ends lost 7 bases at V and 4 bases at J; junction bases unmatched: 8. The V gene's germline CDR1 is LNHDA and CDR2 SQIVND (reference sequence). CDR3 length: 14 residues.